This T cell receptor (beta chain) was recovered during a study of Graves' ophthalmopathy and Graves' hyperthyroidism. Study-level results: Blood contained most expanded thyroid clonotypes exceeding 0.001 frequency.

Researchers took RNA transcripts and amplified TCR beta CDR3 regions from them. The first-round RT-PCR employed HTBI primers together with the Qiagen OneStep RT-PCR kit. A multiplex PCR was then performed as the second round. TCRdb re-called the multiplex PCR reads with MiXCR, one entry per CDR3 protein. The sample has 560,000 or so distinct CDR3 sequences; under 45% are singletons. New diagnoses, under 2 months' duration, and ages 18 to 65 characterized the hyperthyroidism patients. V shed 4 bases, J shed 2 bases, and the junction held 8 bases outside the gene matches. The CDR3 is 15 amino acids. Germline values: CDR1 MRHNA, CDR2 SNTAGT. This clonotype was seen at least ten times. Its specificity is unknown.

Sample: peripheral blood or thyroid tissue (not recorded which). The genes are TRBV6-4 and TRBJ2-7; the match to TRBD2 covers 7 bases. The TCR sequence derives from an adult man with Graves' hyperthyroidism. The CDR3 region is CASSGWDYRPYEQYF. The CDR3 region has the DNA TGTGCCAGCAGTGGGTGGGACTACAGACCCTACGAGCAGTACTTC.